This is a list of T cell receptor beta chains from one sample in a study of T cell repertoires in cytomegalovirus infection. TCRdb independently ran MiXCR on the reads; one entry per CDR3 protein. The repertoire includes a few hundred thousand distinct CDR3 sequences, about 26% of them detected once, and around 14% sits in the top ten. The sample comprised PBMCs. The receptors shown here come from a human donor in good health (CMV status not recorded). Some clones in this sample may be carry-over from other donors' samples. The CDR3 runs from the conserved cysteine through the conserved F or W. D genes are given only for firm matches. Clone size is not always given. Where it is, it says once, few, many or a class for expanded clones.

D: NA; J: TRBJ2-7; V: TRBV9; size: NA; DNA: TGTGCCAGCAGCGCCGGAGCGGCAGGACACTACGAGCAGTACTTC; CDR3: CASSAGAAGHYEQYF
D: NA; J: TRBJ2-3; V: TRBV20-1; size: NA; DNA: TGCAGTGCTTGTCCCCCGGGAGCTCAGCAGGGCACAGATACGCAGTATTTT; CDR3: CSACPPGAQQGTDTQYF
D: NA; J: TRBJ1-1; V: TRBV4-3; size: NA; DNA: TGCGCCAGCAGCCAAGAACTGGGGAGCACTGAAGCTTTCTTT; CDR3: CASSQELGSTEAFF
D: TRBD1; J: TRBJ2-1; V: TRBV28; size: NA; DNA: TGTGCCAGCAGTTTATTTTGGGACAGGGTATCAAATGAGCAGTTCTTC; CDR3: CASSLFWDRVSNEQFF
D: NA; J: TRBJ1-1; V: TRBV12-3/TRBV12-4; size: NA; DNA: TGTGCCAGCAGGCCCAATGGATGGACTGAAGCTTTCTTT; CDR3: CASRPNGWTEAFF
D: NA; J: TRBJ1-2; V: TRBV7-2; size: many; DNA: TGTGCCAGCAGCTTAGTTGGAGGGAGCGGCTACACCTTC; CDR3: CASSLVGGSGYTF
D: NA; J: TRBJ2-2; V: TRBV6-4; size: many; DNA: TGTGCCAGCAGTGACTCAGACACCGGGGAGCTGTTTTTT; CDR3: CASSDSDTGELFF
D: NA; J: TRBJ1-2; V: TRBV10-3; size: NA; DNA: TGTGCCATCAGTTCCGGCCCCGAGGCCCGATATGGCTACACCTTC; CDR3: CAISSGPEARYGYTF
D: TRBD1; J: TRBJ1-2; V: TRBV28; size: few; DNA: TGTGCCAGCCATCAAGGGACAGGAGGCTATGGCTACACCTTC; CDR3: CASHQGTGGYGYTF
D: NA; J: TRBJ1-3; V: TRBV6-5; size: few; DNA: TGTGCCAGCAGTTACTCGCGGTCCTTATCCCACTCTGGAAACACCATATATTTT; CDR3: CASSYSRSLSHSGNTIYF
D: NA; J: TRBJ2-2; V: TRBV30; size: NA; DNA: TGTGCCTGGAGTGTATGGGGCGGGGAGCTGTTTTTT; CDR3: CAWSVWGGELFF
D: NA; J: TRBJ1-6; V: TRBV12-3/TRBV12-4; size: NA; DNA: TGTGCCAGCCTGGCTGGGGCGAGCTCCTATAATTCACCCCTCCACTTT; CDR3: CASLAGASSYNSPLHF
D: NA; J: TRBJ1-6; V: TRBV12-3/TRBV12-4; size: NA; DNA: TGTGCCAGCACCTTGGGGGGGGCGCGGAGTTCACCCCTCCACTTT; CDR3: CASTLGGARSSPLHF
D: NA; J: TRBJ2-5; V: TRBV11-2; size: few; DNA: TGTGCCAGCAGCCTTCAACCAGCGCAAGAGACCCAGTACTTC; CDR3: CASSLQPAQETQYF
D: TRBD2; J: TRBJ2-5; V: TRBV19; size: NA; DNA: TGTGCCAGTAGCGGACTAGCGGGAGAAGAGACCCAGGACTTC; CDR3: CASSGLAGEETQDF
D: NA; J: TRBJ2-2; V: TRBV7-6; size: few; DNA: TGTGCCAGCAGCTTAGGGTCGGCCACCGGGGAGCTGTTTTTT; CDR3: CASSLGSATGELFF
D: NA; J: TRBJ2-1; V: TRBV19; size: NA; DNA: TGTGCCAGTAGTATTCTCAGAAACTACAATGAGCAGTTCTTC; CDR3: CASSILRNYNEQFF
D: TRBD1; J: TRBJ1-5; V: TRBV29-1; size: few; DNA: TGCAGCGTTGAGTGGGACAGGGCTCAGCCCCAGCATTTT; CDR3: CSVEWDRAQPQHF
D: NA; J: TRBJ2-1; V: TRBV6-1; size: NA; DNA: TGTGCCAGCAGTTCTGCACTGAGCGGCTACAATGAGCAGTTCTTC; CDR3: CASSSALSGYNEQFF
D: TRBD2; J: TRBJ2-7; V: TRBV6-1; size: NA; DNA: TGTGCCAGCGGACTAGCGGGAGAGACCTCCTACGAGCAGTACTTC; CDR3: CASGLAGETSYEQYF
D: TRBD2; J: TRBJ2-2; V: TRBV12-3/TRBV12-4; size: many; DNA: TGTGCCAGCAGTCCCGCTGCGCTGCTAGCGGGAGGGAACACCGGGGAGCTGTTTTTT; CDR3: CASSPAALLAGGNTGELFF
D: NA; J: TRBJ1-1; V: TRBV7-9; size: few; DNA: TGTGCCAGCAGCCCCCCGGAGGGGCTAATGAACACTGAAGCTTTCTTT; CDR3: CASSPPEGLMNTEAFF